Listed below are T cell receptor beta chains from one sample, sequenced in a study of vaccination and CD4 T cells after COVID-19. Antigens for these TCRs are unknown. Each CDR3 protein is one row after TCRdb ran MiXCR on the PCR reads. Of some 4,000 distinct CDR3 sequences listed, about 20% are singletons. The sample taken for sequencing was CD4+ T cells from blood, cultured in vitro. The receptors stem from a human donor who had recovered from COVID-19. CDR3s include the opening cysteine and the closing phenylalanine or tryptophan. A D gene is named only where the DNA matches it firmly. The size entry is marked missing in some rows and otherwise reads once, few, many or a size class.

CDR3aa: CASTSGTGGNTGELFF; CDR3nt: TGTGCCAGCACGTCCGGGACAGGGGGCAACACCGGGGAGCTGTTTTTT; abundance: few; v_gene: TRBV6-1; len: 16; j_gene: TRBJ2-2; d_gene: TRBD1
CDR3aa: CSARDLFGRESQPQHF; CDR3nt: TGCAGTGCTAGAGATTTATTTGGCAGGGAAAGTCAGCCCCAGCATTTT; abundance: medium-sized; v_gene: TRBV20-1; len: 16; j_gene: TRBJ1-5; d_gene: -
CDR3aa: CASSEIQGASYGYTF; CDR3nt: TGTGCCAGCAGTGAAATACAGGGGGCGAGCTATGGCTACACCTTC; abundance: medium-sized; v_gene: TRBV6-1; len: 15; j_gene: TRBJ1-2; d_gene: TRBD1
CDR3aa: CASSYLGGGYTF; CDR3nt: TGTGCCAGCAGCTACCTGGGGGGGGGCTACACCTTC; abundance: few; v_gene: TRBV11-2; len: 12; j_gene: TRBJ1-2; d_gene: -
CDR3aa: CASSITGDMDSPLHF; CDR3nt: TGTGCCAGCAGCATTACAGGGGATATGGATTCACCCCTCCACTTT; abundance: few; v_gene: TRBV9; len: 15; j_gene: TRBJ1-6; d_gene: TRBD1
CDR3aa: CATSDSKTSSSYEQYF; CDR3nt: TGTGCCACCAGTGATTCTAAAACGTCCAGCTCCTACGAGCAGTACTTC; abundance: few; v_gene: TRBV24-1; len: 16; j_gene: TRBJ2-7; d_gene: -
CDR3aa: CASSLDGMNTEAFF; CDR3nt: TGTGCCAGCAGCTTAGACGGAATGAACACTGAAGCTTTCTTT; abundance: few; v_gene: TRBV11-2; len: 14; j_gene: TRBJ1-1; d_gene: -
CDR3aa: CASKYRGGEKLFF; CDR3nt: TGTGCCAGCAAGTACAGGGGGGGTGAAAAACTGTTTTTT; abundance: -; v_gene: TRBV27; len: 13; j_gene: TRBJ1-4; d_gene: TRBD1
CDR3aa: CAWSVGGAGWETQYF; CDR3nt: TGTGCCTGGAGTGTGGGGGGCGCGGGGTGGGAGACCCAGTACTTC; abundance: medium-sized; v_gene: TRBV30; len: 15; j_gene: TRBJ2-5; d_gene: -
CDR3aa: CAWTKGLLPRQFF; CDR3nt: TGTGCCTGGACCAAGGGACTCCTGCCAAGGCAGTTCTTC; abundance: -; v_gene: TRBV30; len: 13; j_gene: TRBJ2-1; d_gene: -
CDR3aa: CASSFKGQEAFF; CDR3nt: TGTGCCAGCAGTTTTAAGGGCCAGGAAGCTTTCTTT; abundance: -; v_gene: TRBV27; len: 12; j_gene: TRBJ1-1; d_gene: -
CDR3aa: CASSLGGYEQYF; CDR3nt: TGTGCCAGCAGCCTTGGGGGCTACGAGCAGTACTTC; abundance: -; v_gene: TRBV5-5; len: 12; j_gene: TRBJ2-7; d_gene: -
CDR3aa: CASRGNLVNSGNTIYF; CDR3nt: TGTGCCAGCAGGGGGAACTTAGTCAACTCTGGAAACACCATATATTTT; abundance: few; v_gene: TRBV2; len: 16; j_gene: TRBJ1-3; d_gene: -
CDR3aa: CASSDPIYYTF; CDR3nt: TGTGCCAGCAGTGACCCCATCTACTACACCTTC; abundance: medium-sized; v_gene: TRBV6-1; len: 11; j_gene: TRBJ1-2; d_gene: -
CDR3aa: CASSETAAYEQYF; CDR3nt: TGTGCCAGCAGTGAAACGGCAGCCTACGAGCAGTACTTC; abundance: -; v_gene: TRBV6-1; len: 13; j_gene: TRBJ2-7; d_gene: -
CDR3aa: CASSPTGQGAHKNIQYF; CDR3nt: TGTGCCAGCTCACCGACGGGACAGGGGGCGCACAAAAACATTCAGTACTTC; abundance: -; v_gene: TRBV18; len: 17; j_gene: TRBJ2-4; d_gene: TRBD1
CDR3aa: CASSFRPQGHGYTF; CDR3nt: TGTGCCAGCAGTTTCCGACCACAGGGACATGGCTACACCTTC; abundance: few; v_gene: TRBV6-5; len: 14; j_gene: TRBJ1-2; d_gene: -
CDR3aa: CASSQVLGSTDTQYF; CDR3nt: TGTGCCAGCAGCCAAGTCCTAGGAAGCACAGATACGCAGTATTTT; abundance: -; v_gene: TRBV14; len: 15; j_gene: TRBJ2-3; d_gene: -
CDR3aa: CASSLSAGGWNEQFF; CDR3nt: TGCGCCAGCAGCTTGTCGGCAGGGGGCTGGAATGAGCAGTTCTTC; abundance: -; v_gene: TRBV5-1; len: 15; j_gene: TRBJ2-1; d_gene: TRBD1
CDR3aa: CASSLKGDETQYF; CDR3nt: TGTGCCAGCAGCCTTAAGGGTGACGAGACCCAGTACTTC; abundance: -; v_gene: TRBV5-6; len: 13; j_gene: TRBJ2-5; d_gene: -
CDR3aa: CASSRSGGAGETQYF; CDR3nt: TGTGCCAGCAGCCGTAGCGGGGGGGCCGGAGAGACCCAGTACTTC; abundance: few; v_gene: TRBV5-4; len: 15; j_gene: TRBJ2-5; d_gene: TRBD2
CDR3aa: CASGSRASGAYNEQFF; CDR3nt: TGTGCTAGTGGCTCCAGGGCAAGCGGGGCTTACAATGAGCAGTTCTTC; abundance: -; v_gene: TRBV12-5; len: 16; j_gene: TRBJ2-1; d_gene: TRBD2
CDR3aa: CASSEVRAGEKLFF; CDR3nt: TGTGCCAGCAGTGAAGTCAGGGCGGGAGAAAAACTGTTTTTT; abundance: -; v_gene: TRBV6-1; len: 14; j_gene: TRBJ1-4; d_gene: -
CDR3aa: CASSLTNTIYF; CDR3nt: TGTGCCAGCAGCTTGACGAACACCATATATTTT; abundance: -; v_gene: TRBV5-8; len: 11; j_gene: TRBJ1-3; d_gene: -
CDR3aa: CSARTSESTDTQYF; CDR3nt: TGCAGTGCTAGGACTAGCGAGAGCACAGATACGCAGTATTTT; abundance: -; v_gene: TRBV20-1; len: 14; j_gene: TRBJ2-3; d_gene: TRBD2
CDR3aa: CASSPGTGRYDGYTF; CDR3nt: TGTGCCAGCAGTCCCGGGACAGGGAGGTACGATGGCTACACCTTC; abundance: medium-sized; v_gene: TRBV6-1; len: 15; j_gene: TRBJ1-2; d_gene: TRBD1
CDR3aa: CSARDNRDYIRYGYTF; CDR3nt: TGCAGTGCTAGAGATAACCGGGACTATATTCGCTATGGCTACACCTTC; abundance: medium-sized; v_gene: TRBV20-1; len: 16; j_gene: TRBJ1-2; d_gene: -
CDR3aa: CASSVASSRRARDQFF; CDR3nt: TGTGCCAGCAGCGTAGCCAGTAGTCGCAGGGCGCGGGACCAGTTCTTC; abundance: -; v_gene: TRBV9; len: 16; j_gene: TRBJ2-1; d_gene: -
CDR3aa: CASSGEVKGRTEAFF; CDR3nt: TGTGCCAGCAGCGGGGAAGTGAAGGGGCGGACTGAAGCTTTCTTT; abundance: few; v_gene: TRBV4-2; len: 15; j_gene: TRBJ1-1; d_gene: -